The T cell receptor beta chain described here comes from a study of cytotoxic CD8 clonotypes in ibrutinib-treated CLL. Study details: Recorded responses included around 24 partial and 2 complete; following median around 73 months, approximately 15 stayed remitted and roughly 12 progressed.

Trimming stripped 6 bases from V and 1 base from J, with 3 bases between. The CDR3 totals 11 residues. CDR1 is SGHAT and CDR2 is FQNNGV in the germline V gene. Study-level points and caveats: Baseline-level clonality went beyond age-matched healthy donors and moved in step with circulating CD8+ T-cell counts.

Libraries were prepared by immunoSEQ multiplex PCR; TCRdb keeps only in-frame clonotypes and omits some of them. The sample has 200,000 to 250,000 clones, 60% to 75% seen once. With respect to this clone: Its specificity is unknown.

This sequence originates from a human donor with chronic lymphocytic leukemia. The chain couples TRBV11-2 to TRBJ2-5; D is ambiguous. This material consisted of PBMCs, taken after 24 months of ibrutinib treatment. The CDR3 here is CASSSQETQYF. The CDR3 region has the DNA TGTGCCAGCAGTTCCCAAGAGACCCAGTACTTC.